This passage covers 17 T cell receptor beta chains from one sample sequenced in a study of Ad26.COV2.S vaccination and SARS-CoV-2 variants. Treatment reported: roughly 18 received Ad26.COV2.S at low or high dose, single or two shots; 5 received placebo; per-sample allocation not given. Collection of the samples took place on day 63 after the first injection of vaccine or placebo. Some clones are missing from TCRdb's copy, which holds only in-frame ones; the method was immunoSEQ multiplex PCR. The top ten clones hold about 11% of a sample with roughly 350,000 clones, roughly 90% of them seen once. The specimen comprised peripheral blood, sampled in a trial of Ad26.COV2.S vaccine versus placebo. All receptors derive from a person between 18 and 60 years old who received the Ad26.COV2.S COVID-19 vaccine or a placebo.

The genes are TRBV2 and TRBJ2-7; D is unresolved. The CDR3 has 13 amino acids. The V and J ends lost 7 bases and 6 bases respectively, with 16 bases between them. CDR1 and CDR2 from the germline V gene are SNHLY and FYNNEI. The CDR3 bases are TGTGCCAGCAATTCAGACGTAGTGAGCGAGCAGTACTTC. As protein: CASNSDVVSEQYF.

There are a few counts of this clone. The chain uses TRBV4-3 and TRBJ2-5; no clear D. CDR3 size: 16 residues. Germline CDR1 LGHNA, CDR2 YSLEER. Trimming left V 0 bases short and J 2 bases short, with 13 bases between. This CDR3 is CASSQDRAWAQETQYF. DNA of the CDR3: TGCGCCAGCAGCCAAGATAGGGCATGGGCTCAAGAGACCCAGTACTTC.

The chain links TRBV6-6 to TRBJ1-2; 10 bases are shared with TRBD1. Losses at the gene ends were 5 bases for V and 6 bases for J; bases not matched to a gene: 15. In germline, CDR1 is MNHNY, CDR2 SVGAGI (reference sequence). This CDR3 is built from 17 residues. In DNA form, the CDR3 reads TGTGCCAGCAGTCCCTCGGGACAGGGGCTTGGAGAGAATGGCTACACCTTC. It translates to CASSPSGQGLGENGYTF.

The chain links TRBV7-2 to TRBJ2-5; D is uncertain. There are 14 residues in the CDR3. The V end was cut by 5 bases, the J end by 4 bases, with 14 bases between. Looked up from germline, CDR1 is SGHTA and CDR2 is FQGNSA. CDR3 loop: CASSVRQYRETQYF. In nucleotides, the CDR3 is TGTGCCAGCAGCGTACGCCAGTACAGAGAGACCCAGTACTTC.

The chain joins TRBV5-1 to TRBJ1-2; the D is unclear. This CDR3 comprises 13 residues. Germline V CDR1 and CDR2: SGHRS, YFSETQ. V was clipped by 7 bases and J by 0 bases, with 10 bases between them. CDR3 residues: CASSEGTNYGYTF. Written as DNA, the CDR3 is TGCGCCAGCTCTGAGGGAACTAACTATGGCTACACCTTC.

The sample holds a few counts of this clone. This rearrangement joins TRBV3-1 (or the pseudogene TRBV3-2) to TRBJ2-1; 8 nucleotides align to TRBD1. Germline lookup yields CDR1 LGHDT and CDR2 YNNKEL (reference sequence). The V segment lost 4 bases and the J segment 7 bases; nucleotides outside the gene matches: 9. CDR3 length: 15 amino acids. The CDR3 reads CASSRGQAYGNEQFF. The CDR3, as DNA: TGTGCCAGCAGCCGGGGACAGGCGTATGGGAATGAGCAGTTCTTC.

The CDR3 region has the DNA TGTGCCAGCAGCCTGGGACTGGGTAGCAATCAGCCCCAGCATTTT. Translating it yields CASSLGLGSNQPQHF. The genes are TRBV5-5 and TRBJ1-5, with a weak D call TRBD1 (5 bases). The CDR3 is 15 residues long. V lost 4 bases, J lost 0 bases, and 11 bases lay in between. Germline V lookup: CDR1 SGHKS, CDR2 YYEKEE (reference sequence).

V gene TRBV6-5 combines with J gene TRBJ2-7; TRBD2 is a possible D gene (5 bases). The CDR3 length is 16 residues. Germline assignment: CDR1 MNHEY and CDR2 SVGAGI. V lost 0 bases and J 3 bases, leaving 15 bases between the germline ends. In DNA form, the CDR3 reads TGTGCCAGCAGTTACTCTAGTGGAGGTTTTCTCTACGAGCAGTACTTC. As protein: CASSYSSGGFLYEQYF.

Concerning this clone: Other nucleotide sequences in the sample specify the same CDR3. The chain joins TRBV6-6 to TRBJ1-1; D uncertain. Germline V gene data show CDR1 as MNHNY and CDR2 as SVGAGI (reference sequence). The CDR3 totals 14 residues. Trimming shortened V by 2 bases and J by 2 bases, and 9 bases separated the two germline ends. The CDR3 loop reads CASSYGGGNTEAFF. CDR3 bases: TGTGCCAGCAGTTACGGCGGTGGTAACACTGAAGCTTTCTTT.

The CDR3 spells CASSVRRGQGTF. The CDR3 DNA follows: TGTGCCAGCAGTGTCAGGCGGGGGCAAGGGACCTTC. V usage is TRBV12-3 or TRBV12-4 and J usage is TRBJ1-2, with a weak D call TRBD1 (6 bases). The CDR3 is 12 residues long. V was cut by 5 bases and J by 14 bases, with 18 bases left in between.

The V gene is TRBV11-2, the J gene TRBJ2-1, with 7 bases identical to TRBD2. The ends lost 6 bases at V and 7 bases at J; junction bases unmatched: 6. Per the germline V gene, CDR1 is SGHAT and CDR2 is FQNNGV. The CDR3 has 13 amino acids. For the CDR3, the DNA is TGTGCCAGCAGGCGGGAGCTAGAGAATGAGCAGTTCTTC. It is translated as CASRRELENEQFF.

The rearrangement joins TRBV4-1 to TRBJ1-5; TRBD1 matches at 9 bases. V trimming: 0 bases; J trimming: 5 bases; junction bases outside the gene matches: 5. The CDR3 contains 16 residues. In germline, CDR1 is MGHRA, CDR2 YSYEKL. CDR3 residues: CASSQEQGATYQPQHF. CDR3 nucleotides: TGCGCCAGCAGCCAAGAACAGGGGGCGACGTATCAGCCCCAGCATTTT.

This rearrangement joins TRBV6-4 to TRBJ1-1, with D hard to call. The CDR3 covers 12 residues. Trimming removed 7 bases from V and 6 bases from J, with 12 bases in between. Per germline, CDR1 MRHNA and CDR2 SNTAGT. In DNA form, the CDR3 reads TGTGCCAGCAATCCCACGGCCCCTGAAGCTTTCTTT. It translates to CASNPTAPEAFF.

The rearrangement links TRBV12-5 to TRBJ2-3; D call uncertain. This CDR3 has 14 amino acids. Germline V lookup: CDR1 LGHNT, CDR2 FRNRAP. Trimming stripped 5 bases from V and 0 bases from J, with 9 bases between. The CDR3 reads CASGPGLSTDTQYF. The CDR3 DNA is TGTGCTAGTGGTCCCGGCTTGAGCACAGATACGCAGTATTTT.

The rearrangement uses TRBV21-1 and TRBJ2-3; the table's D call of TRBD2 was not tested on the DNA. TRBV21-1 is a known pseudogene. The CDR3 length is 18 residues. This CDR3 reads CASSKATSGRAYPDTQYF. The CDR3 DNA follows: TGTGCCAGCAGCAAAGCAACTAGCGGGAGGGCCTACCCAGATACGCAGTATTTT.

This clone was detected only a few times. The rearrangement uses TRBV6-5 and TRBJ1-1; 8 nucleotides line up with TRBD1. This CDR3 is built from 14 residues. Germline V gene lookup returns CDR1 MNHEY and CDR2 SVGAGI. Losses at the gene ends were 10 bases for V and 1 base for J; bases not matched to a gene: 8. Here the CDR3 reads CAMGQGTGNTEAFF. The CDR3 DNA follows: TGTGCCATGGGCCAAGGGACAGGGAACACTGAAGCTTTCTTT.

The rearrangement links TRBV6-2 or TRBV6-3 to TRBJ1-6; no firm D call. Germline V lookup: CDR1 MNHEY, CDR2 SVGEGT. Trimming removed 4 bases at V and 9 bases at J, with 19 bases between. This CDR3 comprises 16 residues. The DNA for the CDR3 is TGTGCCAGCAGTTTTTCGGGGTTCGGCGACCGTTCACCCCTCCACTTT. Its protein product is CASSFSGFGDRSPLHF.